Listed below are T cell receptor beta chains from one sample, sequenced in a study of T cell responses to AZD1222 COVID-19 vaccine. This table comes from immunoSEQ multiplex PCR, and its TCRdb copy is limited to in-frame clones, with some not included. The sample carries around 110,000 clones, about 90% recorded once. Sequenced here: peripheral blood, sampled on day 0 of AZD1222 vaccination. These receptor sequences come from an adult in good health. CDR3s include the opening cysteine and the closing phenylalanine or tryptophan. D genes are given only for firm matches. Size is stated for part of the rows, as once, few or many counts, or as a class when the clone is expanded.

J gene	D gene	V gene	CDR3 length	clone size	CDR3 DNA	CDR3 protein
TRBJ1-6	-	TRBV28	15	-	TGTGCCAGCAGTTTATTTATCCCCGGGAATTCACCCCTCCACTTT	CASSLFIPGNSPLHF
TRBJ2-3	-	TRBV30	14	-	TGTGCCTGCCACCCCTCCGGGAGCACAGATACGCAGTATTTT	CACHPSGSTDTQYF
TRBJ1-2	-	TRBV27	15	-	TGTGCCAGCAGTCCGATCCAACCAGCGAGCTATGGCTACACCTTC	CASSPIQPASYGYTF
TRBJ1-2	-	TRBV9	13	-	TGTGCCAGCAGCGCGTCCGGGACGGATGGCTACACCTTC	CASSASGTDGYTF
TRBJ2-1	-	TRBV5-1	16	-	TGCGCCAGCAGCTTGGAGCCTGGCAGGGCTCACAATGAGCAGTTCTTC	CASSLEPGRAHNEQFF
TRBJ1-4	TRBD1	TRBV5-4	14	-	TGTGCCAGCAGCTTACAGGGGCCAACCGAAAAACTGTTTTTT	CASSLQGPTEKLFF
TRBJ2-4	-	TRBV5-6	16	-	TGTGCCAGCAGCAGGACTGGGACCGCGGGGTTGTACATTCAGTACTTC	CASSRTGTAGLYIQYF
TRBJ1-5	-	TRBV9	15	-	TGTGCCAGCAGCGTACCAGGGTGGGGGCATCAGCCCCAGCATTTT	CASSVPGWGHQPQHF
TRBJ2-3	-	TRBV9	14	few	TGTGCCAGCAGCGATCCGGGGGCCACAGATACGCAGTATTTT	CASSDPGATDTQYF
TRBJ2-6	TRBD1	TRBV19	16	once	TGTGCCAGTAAGGGGGACAGCCGCTCTGGGGCCAACGTCCTGACTTTC	CASKGDSRSGANVLTF
TRBJ1-3	TRBD1	TRBV6-5	15	-	TGTGCCAGCAGTAGGCAGACAGGGGAAAGCGGCACCATATATTTT	CASSRQTGESGTIYF
TRBJ2-5	TRBD2	TRBV5-1	14	-	TGCGCCAGCAGCTTGGAGGGAGGGTCCGAGACCCAGTACTTC	CASSLEGGSETQYF
TRBJ2-3	-	TRBV13	12	-	TGTGCCAGCAGCTTCGGCACAGATACGCAGTATTTT	CASSFGTDTQYF
TRBJ2-7	-	TRBV13	12	once	TGTGCCAGCAGCTTAATGGCCTACGAGCAGTACTTC	CASSLMAYEQYF
TRBJ2-5	-	TRBV5-6	13	-	TGTGCCAGCAGCTTGGCCAGCCAAGAGACCCAGTACTTC	CASSLASQETQYF
TRBJ1-2	-	TRBV27	13	once	TGTGCCAGCAGTGGGGAGGGCCCCTATGGCTACACCTTC	CASSGEGPYGYTF
TRBJ1-2	-	TRBV4-2	16	-	TGTGCCAGCAGCCAAGATAATGGCGGTCCTAACTATGGCTACACCTTC	CASSQDNGGPNYGYTF
TRBJ1-1	TRBD1	TRBV30	13	once	TGTGCCTGGACTAGGACAGGGGGAACTGAAGCTTTCTTT	CAWTRTGGTEAFF
TRBJ1-2	-	TRBV7-9	17	-	TGTGCCAGCAGCTTAGTCGGTGGGGGCAGAAACCTTTATGGCTACACCTTC	CASSLVGGGRNLYGYTF
TRBJ2-5	-	TRBV7-2	16	-	TGTGCCAGCAGCTCCCCCGGGACCCGCTCCCGGGAGACCCAGTACTTC	CASSSPGTRSRETQYF
TRBJ1-5	-	TRBV7-9	12	-	TGTGCCAGCAGCCTGGGCCAACAGCCCCAGCATTTT	CASSLGQQPQHF
TRBJ2-7	-	TRBV28	12	-	TGTGCCAGCAAACAAACAGGGCTCGAGCAGTACTTC	CASKQTGLEQYF
TRBJ1-3	-	TRBV6-5	14	once	TGTGCCAGCAGCCAAACGAGCTCTGGAAACACCATATATTTT	CASSQTSSGNTIYF
TRBJ2-7	TRBD2	TRBV27	14	once	TGTGCCAGCAGGGTAGCGGGGGGGACCTACGAGCAGTACTTC	CASRVAGGTYEQYF
TRBJ1-1	TRBD1	TRBV7-9	14	-	TGTGCCAGCAGCTGGGGGGACAGGGTTAATGAAGCTTTCTTT	CASSWGDRVNEAFF
TRBJ2-2	-	TRBV18	16	-	TGTGCCAGCTCACCACTGAGGGTAGAAGGAACCGGGGAGCTGTTTTTT	CASSPLRVEGTGELFF
TRBJ2-7	TRBD1	TRBV29-1	18	-	TGCAGCGTTGAAAAGGTTAGGGGATTGGGACAGGGCAACGACGAGCAGTACTTC	CSVEKVRGLGQGNDEQYF
TRBJ1-1	-	TRBV12-2	17	-	TGTGCAAGTCGCCCCTACCACAGGGGAGGAGGGGACACTGAAGCTTTCTTT	CASRPYHRGGGDTEAFF
TRBJ1-2	-	TRBV7-9	13	-	TGTGCCAGCAGTCTTACAGGGTCCTATGGCTACACCTTC	CASSLTGSYGYTF
TRBJ1-5	-	TRBV6-5	16	-	TGTGCCAGCAGTTACCGCCAGGGAGGGGCGGGTCAGCCCCAGCATTTT	CASSYRQGGAGQPQHF
TRBJ2-1	-	TRBV2	13	-	TGTGCCAGGGCAAAGGACACCTACAATGAGCAGTTCTTC	CARAKDTYNEQFF
TRBJ1-5	-	TRBV7-2	14	-	TGTGCCAGCAGCTTACAGGATAGCAATCAGCCCCAGCATTTT	CASSLQDSNQPQHF
TRBJ2-7	-	TRBV7-2	11	-	TGTGCCAGCAGCCCGAGTAAGGAGCAGTACTTC	CASSPSKEQYF
TRBJ2-5	-	TRBV7-3	15	-	TGTGCCAGCAGCTTATCCAGGGACCCGTGGGAGACCCAGTACTTC	CASSLSRDPWETQYF
TRBJ1-4	TRBD1	TRBV18	14	-	TGTGCCAGCTCACCTCGACAGGGGGATGAAAAACTGTTTTTT	CASSPRQGDEKLFF
TRBJ2-2	-	TRBV2	12	-	TGTGCCAGCGGAGCCAACACCGGGGAGCTGTTTTTT	CASGANTGELFF
TRBJ2-7	-	TRBV6-5	14	-	TGTGCCAGCAGTCTACTACCGACAGCCTACGAGCAGTACTTC	CASSLLPTAYEQYF
TRBJ2-1	-	TRBV6-2/TRBV6-3	15	once	TGTGCCAGCAGTTATGGGACCCCCCAGGCCAGTGAGCAGTTCTTC	CASSYGTPQASEQFF
TRBJ1-1	-	TRBV4-2	13	-	TGTGCCAGCAGCCAAGATTTCATTACTGAAGCTTTCTTT	CASSQDFITEAFF
TRBJ2-1	-	TRBV19	15	once	TGTGCCAGTAGTCGCGGAGGACTATCTAGAAATGAGCAGTTCTTC	CASSRGGLSRNEQFF
TRBJ1-2	TRBD1	TRBV6-5	14	-	TGTGCCAGCAGTCCTCAGGGGGTATTTTATGGCTACACCTTC	CASSPQGVFYGYTF
TRBJ2-3	TRBD1	TRBV5-4	16	few	TGTGCCAGCAGCTCCGAACCGACAGGGTCAAGGGATACGCAGTATTTT	CASSSEPTGSRDTQYF